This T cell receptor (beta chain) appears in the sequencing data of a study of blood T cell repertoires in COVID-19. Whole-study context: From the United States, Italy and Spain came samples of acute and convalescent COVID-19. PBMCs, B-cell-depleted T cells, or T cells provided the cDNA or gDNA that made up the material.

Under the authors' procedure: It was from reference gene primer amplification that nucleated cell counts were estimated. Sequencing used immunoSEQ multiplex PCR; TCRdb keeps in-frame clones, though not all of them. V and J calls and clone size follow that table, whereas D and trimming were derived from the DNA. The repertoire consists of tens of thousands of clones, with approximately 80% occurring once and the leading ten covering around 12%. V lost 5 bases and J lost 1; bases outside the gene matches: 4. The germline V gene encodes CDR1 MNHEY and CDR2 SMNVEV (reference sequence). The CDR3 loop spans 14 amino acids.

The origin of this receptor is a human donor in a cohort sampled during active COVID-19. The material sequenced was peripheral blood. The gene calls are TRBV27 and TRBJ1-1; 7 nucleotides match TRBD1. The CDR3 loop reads CASSRDRSNTEAFF. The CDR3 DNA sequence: TGTGCCAGCAGTCGGGACAGATCGAACACTGAAGCTTTCTTT.